The source of this T cell receptor delta chain is a study of gamma-delta T cells after stem cell transplantation. Germline assignment: CDR1 GEAIGNYY and CDR2 EKD. CDR3 size: 21 residues. TCRdb reprocessed the RT-PCR reads using CATT. The table lists just over 2,500 delta-chain clones, around 23% of them singletons, with around 23% in the top ten. As to this clone: This may be a read error: a much more frequent sequence differs by one nucleotide.

The gene calls are TRDV2 and TRDJ3, with TRDD3 matching over 7 bases. Material: gamma-delta T cells. The TCR originated in a human donor. It is not recorded whose cells these are; they may come from a transplant donor. CDR3 DNA: TGTGCCTGTGACACCACCGGCCAGCTGGGGGGTAGCTCCTGGGACACCCGACCGATGTTTTTC. This encodes CACDTTGQLGGSSWDTRPMFF.